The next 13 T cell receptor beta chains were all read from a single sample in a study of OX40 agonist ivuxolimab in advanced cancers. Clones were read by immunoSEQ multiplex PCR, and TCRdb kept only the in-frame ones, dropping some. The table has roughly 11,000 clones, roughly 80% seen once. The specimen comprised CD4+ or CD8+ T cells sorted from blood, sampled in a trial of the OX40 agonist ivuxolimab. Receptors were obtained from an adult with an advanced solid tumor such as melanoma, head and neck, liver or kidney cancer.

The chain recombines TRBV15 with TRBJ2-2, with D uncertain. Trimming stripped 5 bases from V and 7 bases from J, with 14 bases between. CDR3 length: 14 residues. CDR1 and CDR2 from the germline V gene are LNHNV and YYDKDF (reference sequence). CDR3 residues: CATSWLESGGELFF. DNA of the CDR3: TGTGCCACCAGCTGGCTGGAGTCTGGCGGGGAGCTGTTTTTT.

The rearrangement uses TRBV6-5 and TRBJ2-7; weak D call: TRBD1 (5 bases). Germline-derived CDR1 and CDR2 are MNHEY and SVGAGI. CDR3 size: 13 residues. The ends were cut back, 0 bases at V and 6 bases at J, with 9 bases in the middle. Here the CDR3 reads CASSYSGPAEQYF. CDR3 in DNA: TGTGCCAGCAGTTACTCGGGGCCAGCCGAGCAGTACTTC.

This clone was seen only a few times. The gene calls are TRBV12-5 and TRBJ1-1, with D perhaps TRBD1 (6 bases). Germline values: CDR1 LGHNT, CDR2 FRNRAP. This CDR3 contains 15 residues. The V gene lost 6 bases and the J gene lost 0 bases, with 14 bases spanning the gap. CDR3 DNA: TGTGCTAGTGGGCTCCACAGGGACCTGAACACTGAAGCTTTCTTT. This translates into CASGLHRDLNTEAFF.

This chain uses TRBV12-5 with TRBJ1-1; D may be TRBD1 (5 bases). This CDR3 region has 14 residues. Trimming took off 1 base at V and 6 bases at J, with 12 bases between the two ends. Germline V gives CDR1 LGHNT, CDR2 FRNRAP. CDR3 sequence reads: CASGLDVGGAEAFF. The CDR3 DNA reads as TGTGCTAGTGGTTTGGACGTCGGAGGGGCTGAAGCTTTCTTT.

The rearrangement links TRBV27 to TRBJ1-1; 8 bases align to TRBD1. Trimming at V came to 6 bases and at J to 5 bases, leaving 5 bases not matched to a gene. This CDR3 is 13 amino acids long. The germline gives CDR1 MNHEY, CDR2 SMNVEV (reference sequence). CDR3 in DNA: TGTGCCAGCAGACCACAGGGGGGGACTGAAGCTTTCTTT. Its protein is CASRPQGGTEAFF.

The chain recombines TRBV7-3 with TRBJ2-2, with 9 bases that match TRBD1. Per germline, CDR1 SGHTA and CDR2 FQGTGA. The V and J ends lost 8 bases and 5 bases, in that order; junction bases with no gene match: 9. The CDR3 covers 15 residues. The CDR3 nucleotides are TGTGCCAGCCAATCCGGGACAGGGCGTACCGGGGAGCTGTTTTTT. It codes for CASQSGTGRTGELFF.

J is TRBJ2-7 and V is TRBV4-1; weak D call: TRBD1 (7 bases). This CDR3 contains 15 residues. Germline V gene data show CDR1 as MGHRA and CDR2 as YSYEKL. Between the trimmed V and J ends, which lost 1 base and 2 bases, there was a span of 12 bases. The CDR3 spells CASSQVTGEAYEQYF. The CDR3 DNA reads TGCGCCAGCAGCCAAGTTACAGGGGAGGCCTACGAGCAGTACTTC.

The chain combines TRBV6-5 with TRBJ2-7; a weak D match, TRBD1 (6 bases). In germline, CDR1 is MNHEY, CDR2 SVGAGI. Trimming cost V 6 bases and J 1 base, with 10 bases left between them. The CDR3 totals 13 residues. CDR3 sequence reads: CASSWGHSYEQYF. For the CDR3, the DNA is TGTGCCAGCAGCTGGGGACATTCCTACGAGCAGTACTTC.

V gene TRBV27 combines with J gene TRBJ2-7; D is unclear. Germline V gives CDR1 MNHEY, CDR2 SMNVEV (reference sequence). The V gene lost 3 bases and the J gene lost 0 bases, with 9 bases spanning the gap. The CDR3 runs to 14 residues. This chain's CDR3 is CASSFRPDSYEQYF. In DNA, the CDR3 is TGTGCCAGCAGTTTCAGGCCCGACTCCTACGAGCAGTACTTC.

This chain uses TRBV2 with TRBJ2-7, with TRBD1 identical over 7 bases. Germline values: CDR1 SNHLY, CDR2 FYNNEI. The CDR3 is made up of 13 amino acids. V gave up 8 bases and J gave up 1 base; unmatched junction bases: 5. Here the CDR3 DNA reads TGTGCCAGCTCCAACAGGGGTTCCTACGAGCAGTACTTC. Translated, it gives CASSNRGSYEQYF.

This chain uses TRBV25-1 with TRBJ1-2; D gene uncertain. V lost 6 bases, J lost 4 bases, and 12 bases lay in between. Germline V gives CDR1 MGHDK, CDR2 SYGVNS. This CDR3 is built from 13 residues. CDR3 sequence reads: CASSLKDRYGYTF. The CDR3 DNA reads TGTGCCAGCAGCCTAAAAGACCGCTATGGCTACACCTTC.

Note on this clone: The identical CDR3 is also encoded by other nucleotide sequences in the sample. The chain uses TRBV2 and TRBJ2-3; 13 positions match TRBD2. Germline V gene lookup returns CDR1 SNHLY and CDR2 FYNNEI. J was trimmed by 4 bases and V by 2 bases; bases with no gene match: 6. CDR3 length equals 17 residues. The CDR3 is CASSEFATSGGSDTQYF. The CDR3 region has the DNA TGTGCCAGCAGTGAATTTGCGACTAGCGGGGGGTCAGATACGCAGTATTTT. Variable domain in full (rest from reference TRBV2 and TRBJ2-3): EPEVTQTPSHQVTQMGQEVILRCVPISNHLYFYWYRQILGQKVEFLVSFYNNEISEKSEIFDDQFSVERPDGSNFTLKIRSTKLEDSAMYFCASSEFATSGGSDTQYFGPGTRLTVL.

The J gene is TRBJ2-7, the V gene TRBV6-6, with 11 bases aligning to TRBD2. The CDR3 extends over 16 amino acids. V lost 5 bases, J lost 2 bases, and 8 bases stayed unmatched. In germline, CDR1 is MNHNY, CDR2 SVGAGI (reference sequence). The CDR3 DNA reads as TGTGCCAGCAGTCCCCAGACTAGCGGGGCGACCTACGAGCAGTACTTC. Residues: CASSPQTSGATYEQYF.